One T cell receptor (beta chain) is described in this entry. This sample was included in a study of blood T cell repertoires in COVID-19. About the study: COVID-19 samples, acute and convalescent, were from the United States, Italy and Spain. From T cells, B-cell-depleted T cells, or PBMCs came the material, which was cDNA or gDNA.

How the authors handled the data: Amplification with reference gene primers provided the estimates of nucleated cell counts. Sequenced by immunoSEQ multiplex PCR; TCRdb stores in-frame clones only, minus some. From that table come the V and J calls and clone size; the DNA was used to work out D and trimming. This sample has about 160,000 clones, with about four fifths found just once. V lost 0 bases and J lost 4, with 22 bases in between. CDR1 is LGHNA and CDR2 is YSLEER in the germline V gene. There are 18 residues in the CDR3. The material sequenced was peripheral blood. This receptor was identified in a man aged 65-85 years who had recovered from COVID-19. This sequence joins TRBV4-3 and TRBJ2-7; tentative D call: TRBD1 (7 bases). In nucleotides, the CDR3 is TGCGCCAGCAGCCAAGATGGTGCGGGAACAGGGGCTTTTTACGAGCAGTACTTC. Amino acids: CASSQDGAGTGAFYEQYF.